This TCR beta chain was identified during a study of OX40 agonist ivuxolimab in advanced cancers. Study overall: The eligibility criteria allowed prior anti-PD-1, anti-PD-L1 or anti-CTLA-4 therapy, and 40% had some.

Overall study results and limits: Expanded clones were, on average, more numerous in CD8+ T cells than in CD4+.

Details on this clone: Its antigen is unknown.

V lost 6 bases, J lost 2 bases, and 26 bases lay in between. CDR1 is SNHLY and CDR2 is FYNNEI in the germline V gene. The CDR3 is made up of 18 amino acids. Sequenced by immunoSEQ multiplex PCR; TCRdb stores in-frame clones only, minus some. The sample lists more than 25,000 clones, approximately 86% occurring once. This sequence originates from an adult with an advanced solid tumor such as melanoma, head and neck, liver or kidney cancer. The chain couples TRBV2 to TRBJ2-7, with D perhaps matching TRBD2 (7 bases). Sample: CD4+ or CD8+ T cells sorted from blood, taken in a trial of the OX40 agonist ivuxolimab. The CDR3 nucleotides read TGTGCCAGCAGCCCTGGGGGGGCACTGCCACACTTTACCTACGAGCAGTACTTC. Its protein product is CASSPGGALPHFTYEQYF.